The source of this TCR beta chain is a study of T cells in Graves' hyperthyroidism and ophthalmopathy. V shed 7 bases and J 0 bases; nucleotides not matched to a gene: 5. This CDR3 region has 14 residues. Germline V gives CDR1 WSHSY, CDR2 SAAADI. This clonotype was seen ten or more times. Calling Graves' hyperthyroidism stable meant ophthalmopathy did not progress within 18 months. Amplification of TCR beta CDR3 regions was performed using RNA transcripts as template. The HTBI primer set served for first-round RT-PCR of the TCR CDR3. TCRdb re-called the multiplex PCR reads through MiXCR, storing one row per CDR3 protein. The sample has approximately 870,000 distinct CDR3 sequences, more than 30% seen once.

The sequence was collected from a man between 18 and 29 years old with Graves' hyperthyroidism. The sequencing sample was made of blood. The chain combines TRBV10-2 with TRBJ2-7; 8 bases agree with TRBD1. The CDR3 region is CASIPQGASYEQYF. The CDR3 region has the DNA TGCGCCAGCATACCCCAGGGGGCCTCCTACGAGCAGTACTTC.